This T cell receptor beta chain is from a study of T cells in localized non-small cell lung cancer. The germline V gene encodes CDR1 MNHEY and CDR2 SMNVEV (reference sequence). The V end lost 6 bases, the J end lost 0 bases, and 12 bases lay between the germline ends. This CDR3 contains 14 residues. TCRdb keeps only in-frame clones here, not all; method: immunoSEQ multiplex PCR. The sample lists about 45,000 clones, more than 85% seen once, with roughly a tenth in the top ten. The sequences come from PBMCs, collected before any cancer treatment. The V gene is TRBV27, the J gene TRBJ2-7; no clear D gene. The receptor comes from a woman aged 40-69 years with stage II lung adenocarcinoma. The CDR3 sequence: CASSYGRNSYEQYF. The CDR3 DNA sequence: TGTGCCAGCAGCTACGGGCGGAACTCCTACGAGCAGTACTTC.